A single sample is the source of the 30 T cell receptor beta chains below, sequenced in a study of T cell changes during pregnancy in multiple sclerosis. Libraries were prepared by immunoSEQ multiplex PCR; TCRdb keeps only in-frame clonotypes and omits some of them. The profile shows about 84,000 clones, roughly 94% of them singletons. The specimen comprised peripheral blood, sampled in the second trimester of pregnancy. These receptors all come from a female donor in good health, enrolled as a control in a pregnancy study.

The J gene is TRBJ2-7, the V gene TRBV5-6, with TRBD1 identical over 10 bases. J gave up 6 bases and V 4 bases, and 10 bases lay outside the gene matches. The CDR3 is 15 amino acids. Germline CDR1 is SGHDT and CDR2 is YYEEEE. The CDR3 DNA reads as TGTGCCAGCAGCCATAACCCCCGACAGGGGGCCGAGCAGTACTTC. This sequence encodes CASSHNPRQGAEQYF.

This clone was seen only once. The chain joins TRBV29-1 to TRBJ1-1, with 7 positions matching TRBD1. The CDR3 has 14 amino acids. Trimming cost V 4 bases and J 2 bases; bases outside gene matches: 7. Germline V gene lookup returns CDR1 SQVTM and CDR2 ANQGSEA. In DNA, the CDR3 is TGCAGCGTTGCCGCGGGACAGTCCAACACTGAAGCTTTCTTT. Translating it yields CSVAAGQSNTEAFF.

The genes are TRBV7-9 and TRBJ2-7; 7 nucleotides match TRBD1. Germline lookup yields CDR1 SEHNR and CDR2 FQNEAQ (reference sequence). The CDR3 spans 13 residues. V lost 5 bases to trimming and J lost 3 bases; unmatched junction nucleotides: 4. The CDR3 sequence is CASSGQEVYEQYF. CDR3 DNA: TGTGCCAGCAGCGGACAGGAGGTCTACGAGCAGTACTTC.

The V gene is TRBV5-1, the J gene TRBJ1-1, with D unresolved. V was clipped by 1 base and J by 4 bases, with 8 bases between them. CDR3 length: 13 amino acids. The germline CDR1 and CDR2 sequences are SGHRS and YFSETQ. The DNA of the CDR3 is TGCGCCAGCAGCTTGCGGTGGGCCACTGAAGCTTTCTTT. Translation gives CASSLRWATEAFF.

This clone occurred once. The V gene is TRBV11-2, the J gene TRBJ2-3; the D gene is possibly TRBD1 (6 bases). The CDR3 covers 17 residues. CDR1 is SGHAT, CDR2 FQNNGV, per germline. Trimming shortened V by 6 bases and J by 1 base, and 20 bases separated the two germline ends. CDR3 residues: CASSYRIHRVGTDTQYF. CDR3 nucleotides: TGTGCCAGCAGTTACCGAATTCACAGGGTGGGCACAGATACGCAGTATTTT.

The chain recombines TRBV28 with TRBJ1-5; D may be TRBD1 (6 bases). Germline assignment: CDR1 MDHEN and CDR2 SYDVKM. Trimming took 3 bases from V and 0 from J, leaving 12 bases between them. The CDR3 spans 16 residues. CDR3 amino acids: CASSFGTPDSNQPQHF. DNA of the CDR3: TGTGCCAGCAGTTTTGGGACACCCGATAGCAATCAGCCCCAGCATTTT.

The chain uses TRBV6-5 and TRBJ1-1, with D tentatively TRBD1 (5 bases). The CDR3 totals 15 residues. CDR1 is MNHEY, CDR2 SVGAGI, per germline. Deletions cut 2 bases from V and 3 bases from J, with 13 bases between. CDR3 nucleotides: TGTGCCAGCAGTTACATGGGACGGGAGTACACTGAAGCTTTCTTT. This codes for CASSYMGREYTEAFF.

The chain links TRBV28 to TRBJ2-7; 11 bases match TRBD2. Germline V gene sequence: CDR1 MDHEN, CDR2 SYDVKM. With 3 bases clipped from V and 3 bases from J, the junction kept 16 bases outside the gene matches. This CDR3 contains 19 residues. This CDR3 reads CASSFPPLASGRLVYEQYF. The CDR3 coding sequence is TGTGCCAGCAGTTTCCCCCCCCTGGCTAGCGGGAGGCTTGTCTACGAGCAGTACTTC.

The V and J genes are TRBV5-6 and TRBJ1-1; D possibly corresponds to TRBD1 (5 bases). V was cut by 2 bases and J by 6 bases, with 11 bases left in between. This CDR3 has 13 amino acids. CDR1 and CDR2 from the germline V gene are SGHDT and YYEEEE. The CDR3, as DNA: TGTGCCAGCAGCTTTGAGGGGAGGGCTGAAGCTTTCTTT. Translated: CASSFEGRAEAFF.

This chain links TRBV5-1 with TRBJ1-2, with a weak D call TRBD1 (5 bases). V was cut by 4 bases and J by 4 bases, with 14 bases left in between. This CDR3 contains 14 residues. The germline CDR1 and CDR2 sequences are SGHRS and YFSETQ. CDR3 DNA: TGCGCCAGCAGCCCGGACATCTACCCCTATGGCTACACCTTC. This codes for CASSPDIYPYGYTF.

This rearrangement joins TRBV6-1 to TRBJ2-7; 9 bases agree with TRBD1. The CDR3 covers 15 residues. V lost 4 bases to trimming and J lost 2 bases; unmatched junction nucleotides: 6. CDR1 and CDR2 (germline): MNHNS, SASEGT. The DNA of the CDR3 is TGTGCCAGCAGTGTAGCCGGGACAGGGCCCTACGAGCAGTACTTC. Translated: CASSVAGTGPYEQYF.

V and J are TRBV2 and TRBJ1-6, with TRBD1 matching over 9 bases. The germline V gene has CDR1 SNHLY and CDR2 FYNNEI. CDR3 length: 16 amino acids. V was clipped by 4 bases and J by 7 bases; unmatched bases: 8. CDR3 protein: CASSATGTGSNSPLHF. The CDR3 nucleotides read TGTGCCAGCAGTGCTACCGGGACAGGGTCCAATTCACCCCTCCACTTT.

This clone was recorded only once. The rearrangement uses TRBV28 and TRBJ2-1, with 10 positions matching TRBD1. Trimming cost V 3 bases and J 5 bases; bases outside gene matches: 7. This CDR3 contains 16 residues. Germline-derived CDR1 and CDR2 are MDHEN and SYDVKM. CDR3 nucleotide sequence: TGTGCCAGCAGTTTGGATAGGGGACAGGGGAACAATGAGCAGTTCTTC. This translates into CASSLDRGQGNNEQFF.

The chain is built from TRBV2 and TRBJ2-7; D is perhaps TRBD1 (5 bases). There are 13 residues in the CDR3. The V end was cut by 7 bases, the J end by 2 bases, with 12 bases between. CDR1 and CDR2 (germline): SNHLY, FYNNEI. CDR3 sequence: CASMRTTTYEQYF. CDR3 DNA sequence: TGTGCCAGCATGAGGACAACTACCTACGAGCAGTACTTC.

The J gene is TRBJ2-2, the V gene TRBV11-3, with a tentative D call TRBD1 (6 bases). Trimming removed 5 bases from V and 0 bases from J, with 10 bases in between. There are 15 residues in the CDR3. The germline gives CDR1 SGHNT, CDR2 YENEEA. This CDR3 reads CASSTGHSNTGELFF. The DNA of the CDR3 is TGTGCCAGCAGCACGGGACATTCGAACACCGGGGAGCTGTTTTTT.

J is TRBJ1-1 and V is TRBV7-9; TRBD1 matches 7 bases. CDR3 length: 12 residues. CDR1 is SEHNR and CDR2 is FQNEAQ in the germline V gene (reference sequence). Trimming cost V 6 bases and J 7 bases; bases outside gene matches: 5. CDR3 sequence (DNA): TGTGCCAGCAGGGGGACAGACAATGAAGCTTTCTTT. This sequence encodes CASRGTDNEAFF.

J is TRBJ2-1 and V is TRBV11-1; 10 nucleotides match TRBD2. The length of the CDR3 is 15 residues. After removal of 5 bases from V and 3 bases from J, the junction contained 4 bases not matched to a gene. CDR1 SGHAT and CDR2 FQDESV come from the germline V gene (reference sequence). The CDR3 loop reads CASSVTSGNYNEQFF. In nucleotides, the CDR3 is TGTGCCAGCAGCGTAACTAGCGGGAACTACAATGAGCAGTTCTTC.

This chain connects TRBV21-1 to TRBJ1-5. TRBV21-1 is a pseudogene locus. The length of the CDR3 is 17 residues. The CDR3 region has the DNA TGTGCCAGCAGCTCTCGGCCGGACTCCTCGGAGGATCAGCCCCAGCATTTT. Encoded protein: CASSSRPDSSEDQPQHF.

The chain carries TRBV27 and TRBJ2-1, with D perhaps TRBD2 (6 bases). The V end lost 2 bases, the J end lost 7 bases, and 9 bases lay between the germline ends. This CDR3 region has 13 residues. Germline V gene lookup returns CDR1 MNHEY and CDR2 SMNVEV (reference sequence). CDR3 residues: CASSLGGGNEQFF. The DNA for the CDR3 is TGTGCCAGCAGTTTAGGTGGAGGGAATGAGCAGTTCTTC.

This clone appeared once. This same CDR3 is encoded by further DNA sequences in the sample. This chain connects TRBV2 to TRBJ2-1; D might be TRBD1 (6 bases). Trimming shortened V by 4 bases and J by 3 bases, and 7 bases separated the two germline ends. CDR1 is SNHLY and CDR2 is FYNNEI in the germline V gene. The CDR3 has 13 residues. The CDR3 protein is CASSGRGYNEQFF. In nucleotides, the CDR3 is TGTGCCAGCAGTGGCAGGGGCTACAATGAGCAGTTCTTC.

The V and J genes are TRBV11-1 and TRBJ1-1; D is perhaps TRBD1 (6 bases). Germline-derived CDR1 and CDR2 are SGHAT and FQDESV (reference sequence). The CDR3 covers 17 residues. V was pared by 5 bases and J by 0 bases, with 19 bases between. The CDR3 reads CASSDVTGITMNTEAFF. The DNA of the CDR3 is TGTGCCAGCAGCGACGTAACAGGGATTACGATGAACACTGAAGCTTTCTTT.

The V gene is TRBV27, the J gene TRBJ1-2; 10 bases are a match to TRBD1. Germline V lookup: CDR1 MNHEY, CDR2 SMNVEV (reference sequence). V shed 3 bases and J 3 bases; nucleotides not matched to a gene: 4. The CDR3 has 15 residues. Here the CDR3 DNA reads TGTGCCAGCAGTTTCTCCGGACAGGGGGACTATGGCTACACCTTC. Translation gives CASSFSGQGDYGYTF.

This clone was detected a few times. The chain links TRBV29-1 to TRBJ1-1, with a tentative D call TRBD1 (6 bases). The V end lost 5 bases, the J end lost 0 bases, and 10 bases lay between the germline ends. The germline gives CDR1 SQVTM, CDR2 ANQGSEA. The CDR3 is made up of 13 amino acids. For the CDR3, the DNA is TGCAGCGTTTTGGGACACCTGAACACTGAAGCTTTCTTT. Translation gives CSVLGHLNTEAFF.

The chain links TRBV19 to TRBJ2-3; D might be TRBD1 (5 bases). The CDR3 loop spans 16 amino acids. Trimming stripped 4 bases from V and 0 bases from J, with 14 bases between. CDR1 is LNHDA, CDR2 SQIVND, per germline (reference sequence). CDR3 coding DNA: TGTGCCAGTAGTACCCTGCAGGGCTGGAGCACAGATACGCAGTATTTT. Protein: CASSTLQGWSTDTQYF.

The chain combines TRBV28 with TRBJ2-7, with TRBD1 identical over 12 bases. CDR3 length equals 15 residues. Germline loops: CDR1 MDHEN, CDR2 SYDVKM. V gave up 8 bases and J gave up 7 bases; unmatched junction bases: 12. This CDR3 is CASGGLGQGAGEQYF. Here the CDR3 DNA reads TGTGCCAGCGGGGGATTGGGACAGGGGGCGGGTGAGCAGTACTTC.

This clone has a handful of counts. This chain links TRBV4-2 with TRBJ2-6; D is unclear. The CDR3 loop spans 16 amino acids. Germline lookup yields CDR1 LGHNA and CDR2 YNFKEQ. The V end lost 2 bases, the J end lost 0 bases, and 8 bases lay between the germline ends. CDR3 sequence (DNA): TGTGCCAGCAGCCAACAGGATACCTCTGGGGCCAACGTCCTGACTTTC. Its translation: CASSQQDTSGANVLTF.

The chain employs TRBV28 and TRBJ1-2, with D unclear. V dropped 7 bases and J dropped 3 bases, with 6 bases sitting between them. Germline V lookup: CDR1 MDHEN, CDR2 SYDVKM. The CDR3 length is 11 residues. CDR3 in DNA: TGTGCCAGCAAAGTAGACTATGGCTACACCTTC. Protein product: CASKVDYGYTF.

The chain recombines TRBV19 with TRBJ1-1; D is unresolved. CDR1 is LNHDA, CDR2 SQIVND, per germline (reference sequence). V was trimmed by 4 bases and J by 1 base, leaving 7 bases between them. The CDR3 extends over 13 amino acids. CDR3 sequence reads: CASSTGPNTEAFF. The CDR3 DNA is TGTGCCAGTAGTACGGGTCCGAACACTGAAGCTTTCTTT.

CDR3 bases: TGTGCCAGCAGCCCAAGGGCGGGATTCGATGAGCAGTTCTTC. This encodes CASSPRAGFDEQFF. This sequence joins TRBV7-9 and TRBJ2-1; D might be TRBD2 (6 bases). Trimming took 5 bases from V and 8 from J, leaving 16 bases between them. Germline-derived CDR1 and CDR2 are SEHNR and FQNEAQ (reference sequence). The CDR3 is made up of 14 amino acids.

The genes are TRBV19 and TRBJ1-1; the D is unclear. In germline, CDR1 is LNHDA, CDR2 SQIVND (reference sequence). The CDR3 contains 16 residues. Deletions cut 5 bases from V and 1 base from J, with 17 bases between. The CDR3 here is CASSSATRRRNTEAFF. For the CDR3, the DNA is TGTGCCAGTAGTTCCGCCACCCGGAGGCGGAACACTGAAGCTTTCTTT.